The entry that follows covers one T cell receptor beta chain sequence. Under the authors' procedure: Reference gene primer amplification gave estimated nucleated cell counts. The table came from immunoSEQ multiplex PCR; TCRdb's copy has only in-frame clones and leaves some out. V and J calls and clone size are as listed in that table; D and trimming were resolved from the DNA. Among 250,000 to 300,000 clones, roughly nine tenths were seen once, and the ten largest hold 9.5% to 15%. The entry originates in a study of blood T cell repertoires in COVID-19. Background on the study: The cDNA or gDNA used as material had been derived from T cells, B-cell-depleted T cells, or PBMCs.

One Seattle source followed patients from active infection through their disease course. The CDR3 sequence is 14 residues long. V lost 6 bases to trimming and J lost 8 bases; unmatched junction nucleotides: 9. Germline V CDR1 and CDR2: MNHEY, SMNVEV (reference sequence). The gene calls are TRBV27 and TRBJ1-4; the match to TRBD1 covers 7 bases. The specimen sequenced was peripheral blood. The receptor was derived from a woman aged 30 to 39 with COVID-19, enrolled during active disease. CDR3 protein: CASRPRQGREKLFF. In DNA form, the CDR3 reads TGTGCCAGCAGACCAAGACAGGGCCGGGAAAAACTGTTTTTT. The whole variable domain, filled in from reference TRBV27 and TRBJ1-4, reads EAQVTQNPRYLITVTGKKLTVTCSQNMNHEYMSWYRQDPGLGLRQIYYSMNVEVTDKGDVPEGYKVSRKEKRNFPLILESPSPNQTSLYFCASRPRQGREKLFFGSGTQLSVL.